The 20 T cell receptor beta chains given below trace back to one sample, sequenced in a study of blood T cell repertoires in COVID-19. Clones were read by immunoSEQ multiplex PCR, and TCRdb kept only the in-frame ones, dropping some. The profile covers approximately 56,000 clones, with over 75% appearing a single time and over 20% taken by the ten largest. The specimen sequenced was peripheral blood. The source of these receptors is a woman of 80 years or more with COVID-19, enrolled during active disease.

The chain links TRBV7-9 to TRBJ2-5; tentatively, D is TRBD1 (5 bases). The germline V gene encodes CDR1 SEHNR and CDR2 FQNEAQ (reference sequence). Trimming took off 3 bases at V and 9 bases at J, with 11 bases between the two ends. There are 12 residues in the CDR3. CDR3 protein: CASSFGAEAQYF. CDR3 DNA: TGTGCCAGCAGCTTTGGGGCTGAGGCCCAGTACTTC.

V is TRBV6-4 and J is TRBJ1-3, with TRBD1 matching 9 bases. This CDR3 region has 15 residues. The germline V gene encodes CDR1 MRHNA and CDR2 SNTAGT. With 4 bases clipped from V and 4 bases from J, the junction kept 5 bases outside the gene matches. Here the CDR3 reads CASSAGQGAGNTIYF. CDR3 DNA: TGTGCCAGCAGTGCGGGACAGGGAGCAGGAAACACCATATATTTT.

The chain is built from TRBV19 and TRBJ2-3; tentative D call: TRBD1 (6 bases). The CDR3 has 14 residues. CDR1 is LNHDA, CDR2 SQIVND, per germline (reference sequence). V was cut by 3 bases and J by 6 bases, with 13 bases left in between. CDR3 loop: CASSISRDKDTQYF. The CDR3, as DNA: TGTGCCAGTAGTATCTCCCGGGACAAGGATACGCAGTATTTT.

The chain employs TRBV7-2 and TRBJ2-3; the D gene is possibly TRBD2 (5 bases). This CDR3 spans 14 amino acids. The V end lost 6 bases, the J end lost 2 bases, and 12 bases lay between the germline ends. Germline CDR1 reads SGHTA; CDR2 reads FQGNSA. CDR3: CASRKRSITDTQYF. The CDR3 bases are TGTGCCAGCAGGAAGCGGAGTATCACAGATACGCAGTATTTT.

The chain joins TRBV2 to TRBJ1-5; 9 bases map to TRBD1. V lost 5 bases and J lost 8; bases outside the gene matches: 7. Germline V gene sequence: CDR1 SNHLY, CDR2 FYNNEI. The CDR3 runs 14 residues. The CDR3 region is CASSRDRAIEPQHF. The CDR3, as DNA: TGTGCCAGCAGTCGGGACAGGGCAATTGAGCCCCAGCATTTT.

The chain employs TRBV7-3 and TRBJ2-1; 8 bases line up with TRBD2. The germline V gene has CDR1 SGHTA and CDR2 FQGTGA. The V and J ends lost 5 bases and 4 bases, in that order; junction bases with no gene match: 4. The CDR3 is made up of 14 amino acids. In DNA, the CDR3 is TGTGCCAGCAGCCTTATAGCGGGGTACAATGAGCAGTTCTTC. Translated: CASSLIAGYNEQFF.

The chain recombines TRBV28 with TRBJ1-4, with 7 bases aligning to TRBD1. Germline assignment: CDR1 MDHEN and CDR2 SYDVKM. The CDR3 totals 16 residues. J was trimmed by 7 bases and V by 5 bases; bases with no gene match: 13. Here the CDR3 reads CASSQNTGVLGEKLFF. The CDR3 DNA reads TGTGCCAGCAGTCAGAATACAGGGGTTTTGGGTGAAAAACTGTTTTTT.

V and J are TRBV24-1 and TRBJ2-2; 9 nucleotides match TRBD1. Germline V CDR1 and CDR2: KGHDR, SFDVKD. J lost 5 bases, V lost 4 bases, and 16 bases had no gene match. The CDR3 is 19 amino acids. The CDR3 coding sequence is TGTGCCACCAGTGACGCCGCTGTCGGGACAGGGAAGAGGACCGGGGAGCTGTTTTTT. This codes for CATSDAAVGTGKRTGELFF.

The genes are TRBV19 and TRBJ1-5, with a weak D call TRBD1 (6 bases). The CDR3 is made up of 14 amino acids. V was pared by 5 bases and J by 6 bases, with 14 bases between. Germline lookup yields CDR1 LNHDA and CDR2 SQIVND (reference sequence). This CDR3 is CASSSGQYPQPQHF. CDR3 in DNA: TGTGCCAGTAGTTCAGGACAGTATCCTCAGCCCCAGCATTTT.

This clone showed up just a few times. The chain links TRBV7-9 to TRBJ1-4; D not resolved. Germline V gene sequence: CDR1 SEHNR, CDR2 FQNEAQ (reference sequence). This CDR3 has 14 amino acids. V was cut by 5 bases and J by 7 bases, with 14 bases left in between. The DNA of the CDR3 is TGTGCCAGCAGCCTACTTGCAACGGGTGAAAAACTGTTTTTT. This encodes CASSLLATGEKLFF. Full variable domain (remainder filled in from reference TRBV7-9 and TRBJ1-4): DTGVSQNPRHKITKRGQNVTFRCDPISEHNRLYWYRQTLGQGPEFLTYFQNEAQLEKSRLLSDRFSAERPKGSFSTLEIQRTEQGDSAMYLCASSLLATGEKLFFGSGTQLSVL.

The J gene is TRBJ2-7, the V gene TRBV28; 9 bases align to TRBD2. The CDR3 extends over 15 amino acids. Trimming at V came to 6 bases and at J to 4 bases, leaving 10 bases not matched to a gene. The germline V gene encodes CDR1 MDHEN and CDR2 SYDVKM. The CDR3 DNA is TGTGCCAGCAGCTCCTCCATAGCGGGAGTATACGAGCAGTACTTC. This translates into CASSSSIAGVYEQYF.

V and J are TRBV6-6 and TRBJ1-5; 10 bases match TRBD1. Germline assignment: CDR1 MNHNY and CDR2 SVGAGI (reference sequence). V lost 4 bases, J lost 3 bases, and 3 bases stayed unmatched. The CDR3 totals 15 residues. The CDR3 nucleotides read TGTGCCAGCAGTTTCGGGACAGGGGACAATCAGCCCCAGCATTTT. Protein: CASSFGTGDNQPQHF.

Here the CDR3 reads CASSLGTGYAYEQYF. The CDR3 DNA follows: TGTGCCAGCAGCTTAGGTACAGGGTACGCATACGAGCAGTACTTC. V and J are TRBV7-6 and TRBJ2-7; D is perhaps TRBD1 (6 bases). Between the trimmed V and J ends, which lost 1 base and 4 bases, there was a span of 14 bases. CDR3 length equals 15 residues. Germline loops: CDR1 SGHVS, CDR2 FNYEAQ.

This clone was counted a few times. The V gene is TRBV10-1, the J gene TRBJ2-7; 7 nucleotides align to TRBD2. Per the germline V gene, CDR1 is WNHNN and CDR2 is SYGVQD (reference sequence). Trimming removed 4 bases from V and 6 bases from J; junction bases left unmatched: 3. The CDR3 length is 12 residues. CDR3 in amino acids: CASSGLATEQYF. Here the CDR3 DNA reads TGCGCCAGCAGTGGACTAGCCACCGAGCAGTACTTC.

The V gene is TRBV9, the J gene TRBJ2-3, with 10 bases that match TRBD2. The germline V gene encodes CDR1 SGDLS and CDR2 YYNGEE. The ends lost 6 bases at V and 3 bases at J; junction bases unmatched: 13. CDR3 size: 17 residues. The DNA of the CDR3 is TGTGCCAGCACCCCTTGGGCTAGCGGGAGCTCGACAGATACGCAGTATTTT. Its translation: CASTPWASGSSTDTQYF.

The chain couples TRBV5-5 to TRBJ2-7, with D perhaps matching TRBD2 (6 bases). V lost 0 bases and J lost 2, with 12 bases in between. Per germline, CDR1 SGHKS and CDR2 YYEKEE (reference sequence). The CDR3 runs to 15 residues. CDR3 loop: CASSLELQRAYEQYF. CDR3 DNA: TGTGCCAGCAGCTTGGAACTCCAGCGGGCCTACGAGCAGTACTTC.

V and J are TRBV3-1 (or the pseudogene TRBV3-2) and TRBJ2-3; no clear D gene. This CDR3 has 16 amino acids. The V end was cut by 1 base, the J end by 0 bases, with 11 bases between. In germline, CDR1 is LGHDT, CDR2 YNNKEL (reference sequence). As DNA, the CDR3 is TGTGCCAGCAGCCAAGCGGGTAGTCTAAGCACAGATACGCAGTATTTT. Amino acid sequence: CASSQAGSLSTDTQYF.

The chain carries TRBV6-4 and TRBJ1-1; 9 bases align to TRBD1. The junction had 6 bases not matched to a gene; V was cut back by 8 bases and J by 5 bases. This CDR3 has 13 amino acids. The germline gives CDR1 MRHNA, CDR2 SNTAGT. The CDR3 DNA sequence: TGTGCCAGCGGGAAGGACAGGGGAACTGAAGCTTTCTTT. It is translated as CASGKDRGTEAFF.

This chain joins TRBV6-1 and TRBJ2-5, with 9 positions matching TRBD2. The DNA matches TRBJ2-7 better at its end, which makes the J call doubtful. CDR3 length equals 16 residues. Germline assignment: CDR1 MNHNS and CDR2 SASEGT. CDR3 in amino acids: CASSGQVAGEFDEQYF. The CDR3 coding sequence is TGTGCCAGCAGTGGTCAGGTAGCGGGAGAATTCGACGAGCAGTACTTC.

This clone was seen once. V usage is TRBV6-2 or TRBV6-3 and J usage is TRBJ2-7; 9 bases align to TRBD2. The CDR3 covers 17 residues. Per the germline V gene, CDR1 is MNHEY and CDR2 is SVGEGT. V dropped 4 bases and J dropped 2; count of bases not matched to a gene: 12. The CDR3 DNA reads as TGTGCCAGCAGTTCCGGGGGAGCGGGAGGCCGAGCCTACGAGCAGTACTTC. Translation gives CASSSGGAGGRAYEQYF.